This TCR beta chain was identified in a study of regulatory T cells in long-lasting Graves disease. J lost 10 bases, V lost 6 bases, and 5 bases had no gene match. The CDR3 consists of 12 residues. This clonotype appeared a few times. Time point in this sample: newly diagnosed GD, antithyroid drugs for less than 3 months. RNA from PBMCs was the source of the TCR library. Libraries of TCR beta came from iRepertoire HTBI primers plus Arm-PCR of CDR3 regions. TCRdb redid the calling of the multiplex PCR reads with MiXCR, one entry per CDR3 protein. Of 250,000 to 400,000 distinct CDR3 sequences detected, 18% appear once; the ten largest clones hold approximately 35%.

The chain joins TRBV12-3 or TRBV12-4 to TRBJ2-3; 9 nucleotides align to TRBD2. Sequenced here: peripheral blood mononuclear cells (PBMCs), sampled at new diagnosis, from a patient treated with antithyroid drugs. This clonotype was obtained from a female donor with Graves disease. This chain's CDR3 is CASSSTSGSQYF. DNA of the CDR3: TGTGCCAGCAGCTCGACTAGCGGTTCGCAGTATTTT.